This T cell receptor beta chain was identified during a study of neurological immune-mediated disorders. TCRdb independently ran MiXCR on the 5' RACE reads; one entry per CDR3 protein. The sample holds around 30,000 distinct CDR3 sequences, about 2.6% seen once. Trimming cost V 2 bases and J 4 bases; bases outside gene matches: 2. The CDR3 has 15 residues. The V gene's germline CDR1 is ENHRY and CDR2 SYGVKD. This clonotype came up many times. Sequencing was done on a sample of PBMCs. The sequence was collected from a woman aged 45-59 years with multiple sclerosis. This rearrangement joins TRBV10-3 to TRBJ1-5; TRBD1 matches 10 bases. CDR3 loop: CAISEGQGGNQPQHF. The CDR3 coding sequence is TGTGCCATCAGTGAGGGACAGGGGGGAAATCAGCCCCAGCATTTT.